These 29 T cell receptor beta chains originate from one sample sequenced in a study of blood T cells in healthy people across ages. It was with a sample-barcoded 5' primer and a J-beta primer mix that a second PCR of about 6 to 12 cycles was run. TCRdb recomputed calls from the 5' RACE reads with MiXCR, one row per CDR3 protein. The sample shows about 1,800,000 distinct CDR3 sequences, 25% to 30% of them seen only once. Sequencing input: blood. All receptors derive from a woman aged 30 to 39 in good health.

The chain links TRBV7-9 to TRBJ1-1; D is unclear. Deletions cut 2 bases from V and 6 bases from J, with 10 bases between. The CDR3 is 13 amino acids. Germline values: CDR1 SEHNR, CDR2 FQNEAQ (reference sequence). CDR3 DNA sequence: TGTGCCAGCAGCTTAAGGGCCCTGTCTGAAGCTTTCTTT. Its translation: CASSLRALSEAFF.

The chain links TRBV10-3 to TRBJ1-5; 12 bases align to TRBD1. Germline CDR1 is ENHRY and CDR2 is SYGVKD. The CDR3 is made up of 17 amino acids. The V and J ends lost 8 bases and 0 bases, in that order; junction bases with no gene match: 8. In DNA form, the CDR3 reads TGTGCCATCGGAGAGGGGACAGGGGGCTCTAGCAATCAGCCCCAGCATTTT. Protein sequence: CAIGEGTGGSSNQPQHF.

This clonotype was observed at least ten times. CDR3 DNA sequence: TGCGCCAGCAGCCAACCCCCTAGAATCGAGCAGTTCTTC. This translates into CASSQPPRIEQFF. The rearrangement links TRBV4-1 to TRBJ2-1; D gene unclear. The germline V gene encodes CDR1 MGHRA and CDR2 YSYEKL. Deletions cut 2 bases from V and 10 bases from J, with 12 bases between. This CDR3 spans 13 amino acids.

V usage is TRBV12-3 or TRBV12-4 and J usage is TRBJ2-7, with D perhaps TRBD2 (5 bases). The CDR3 consists of 13 residues. Trimming took off 6 bases at V and 6 bases at J, with 15 bases between the two ends. CDR3 loop: CASSASLVFEQYF. In DNA, the CDR3 is TGTGCCAGCAGCGCTTCACTAGTTTTCGAGCAGTACTTC.

This chain links TRBV2 with TRBJ1-1; 7 bases agree with TRBD1. The CDR3 loop spans 12 amino acids. CDR1 and CDR2 from the germline V gene are SNHLY and FYNNEI. Trimming cost V 6 bases and J 10 bases; bases outside gene matches: 8. CDR3 bases: TGTGCCAGCAGCGGACAGGAACCCAGAGCTTTCTTT. Translating gives CASSGQEPRAFF. Supplemented by reference TRBV2 and TRBJ1-1, the full variable domain reads EPEVTQTPSHQVTQMGQEVILRCVPISNHLYFYWYRQILGQKVEFLVSFYNNEISEKSEIFDDQFSVERPDGSNFTLKIRSTKLEDSAMYFCASSGQEPRAFFGQGTRLTVV.

The chain uses TRBV20-1 and TRBJ2-2; D is undetermined. In germline, CDR1 is DFQATT, CDR2 SNEGSKA (reference sequence). Deletions cut 6 bases from V and 1 base from J, with 12 bases between. This CDR3 comprises 14 residues. The CDR3 sequence: CSAVRSGNTGELFF. Here the CDR3 DNA reads TGCAGTGCCGTCCGATCCGGGAACACCGGGGAGCTGTTTTTT.

This chain connects TRBV3-1 to TRBJ2-1; 10 nucleotides align to TRBD2. The CDR3 totals 15 residues. CDR1 LGHDT and CDR2 YNNKEL come from the germline V gene (reference sequence). The junction had 10 bases not matched to a gene; V was cut back by 5 bases and J by 9 bases. CDR3 sequence (DNA): TGTGCCAGCAGCTTGGTCAGCGGGGGGGCCATTGAGCAGTTCTTC. Its protein is CASSLVSGGAIEQFF.

This clonotype was seen a handful of times. The chain recombines TRBV20-1 with TRBJ1-2; D is ambiguous. Per the germline V gene, CDR1 is DFQATT and CDR2 is SNEGSKA (reference sequence). Trimming shortened V by 0 bases and J by 5 bases, and 4 bases separated the two germline ends. The CDR3 has 11 amino acids. The CDR3 DNA reads as TGCAGTGCTAGAGATGTGTATGGCTACACCTTC. It is translated as CSARDVYGYTF.

This chain uses TRBV7-9 with TRBJ1-2; D is uncertain. Germline V gene data show CDR1 as SEHNR and CDR2 as FQNEAQ (reference sequence). V lost 5 bases, J lost 3 bases, and 10 bases lay in between. This CDR3 comprises 13 residues. CDR3 region: CASSLSSDYGYTF. The CDR3 DNA sequence: TGTGCCAGCAGCCTCAGTTCTGACTATGGCTACACCTTC.

The rearrangement uses TRBV6-5 and TRBJ1-3; D ambiguous. With 7 bases removed from V and 0 bases from J, the gap between germline ends came to 10 bases. Germline CDR1 and CDR2: MNHEY and SVGAGI. The CDR3 is 14 amino acids. The CDR3 sequence: CASTRFTSGNTIYF. CDR3 DNA: TGTGCCAGCACCAGGTTTACCTCTGGAAACACCATATATTTT.

This clonotype came up once. The V gene is TRBV29-1, the J gene TRBJ1-1, with a tentative D call TRBD1 (5 bases). Trimming pared 4 bases from V and 2 bases from J, leaving 17 bases between. Germline V gene data show CDR1 as SQVTM and CDR2 as ANQGSEA. CDR3 size: 15 residues. CDR3 DNA: TGCAGCGTTGTGCCGGTTGACAGTTTTAACACTGAAGCTTTCTTT. Translating it yields CSVVPVDSFNTEAFF.

The V gene is TRBV7-2, the J gene TRBJ2-1; TRBD2 might be the D (5 bases). Trimming left V 2 bases short and J 15 bases short, with 17 bases between. Per germline, CDR1 SGHTA and CDR2 FQGNSA. The CDR3 consists of 13 residues. In DNA form, the CDR3 reads TGTGCCAGCAGCTTAAACCCGACGGGAAGAGGGTTCTTC. Protein product: CASSLNPTGRGFF.

This clonotype has just a few counts. The J gene is TRBJ1-2, the V gene TRBV20-1; 8 positions match TRBD1. CDR3 length: 13 residues. Germline values: CDR1 DFQATT, CDR2 SNEGSKA (reference sequence). The V gene end was trimmed by 4 bases and the J gene end by 5 bases; junction bases not matched to a gene: 6. This chain's CDR3 is CSAIGTGGYGYTF. The CDR3 DNA is TGCAGTGCTATAGGGACAGGTGGATATGGCTACACCTTC.

V gene TRBV20-1 combines with J gene TRBJ1-6, with D tentatively TRBD1 (5 bases). The germline gives CDR1 DFQATT, CDR2 SNEGSKA (reference sequence). Trimming stripped 6 bases from V and 6 bases from J, with 12 bases between. CDR3 size: 13 residues. CDR3 sequence reads: CSARRDFNSPLHF. The DNA for the CDR3 is TGCAGTGCCAGGAGGGACTTTAATTCACCCCTCCACTTT.

As DNA, the CDR3 is TGTGCCAGCAGCCAAGGGGACACTATCACAGATACGCAGTATTTT. It translates to CASSQGDTITDTQYF. The V call is TRBV3-1, the J call TRBJ2-3, with D possibly being TRBD1 (6 bases). Germline V gene sequence: CDR1 LGHDT, CDR2 YNNKEL (reference sequence). V gave up 1 base and J gave up 2 bases, with 10 bases separating them. The CDR3 is 15 amino acids.

The chain has TRBV25-1 and TRBJ2-3; D possibly corresponds to TRBD1 (6 bases). V was pared by 2 bases and J by 3 bases, with 9 bases between. The CDR3 spans 14 residues. Germline-derived CDR1 and CDR2 are MGHDK and SYGVNS. CDR3 bases: TGTGCCAGCAGTGAACAGGGGAAAACAGATACGCAGTATTTT. Amino acid sequence: CASSEQGKTDTQYF.

Comments on this clonotype: A much larger clone sits a single nucleotide away, making a read error possible. The V gene is TRBV20-1, the J gene TRBJ2-3, with 11 bases lining up with TRBD2. V was clipped by 0 bases and J by 7 bases; unmatched bases: 12. CDR3 size: 17 residues. Germline CDR1 DFQATT, CDR2 SNEGSKA (reference sequence). The CDR3 region is CSARDELAGEGFYTQYF. CDR3 DNA: TGCAGTGCTAGAGACGAACTAGCGGGAGAGGGATTTTATACGCAGTATTTT.

This clonotype was seen only a few times. V and J are TRBV29-1 and TRBJ2-4; D is undetermined. CDR1 and CDR2 (germline): SQVTM, ANQGSEA. CDR3 length equals 11 residues. The V and J ends lost 7 bases and 4 bases respectively, with 8 bases between them. CDR3 residues: CSADGKNIQYF. The CDR3 nucleotides read TGCAGCGCGGACGGAAAAAACATTCAGTACTTC. Drawing the rest from reference TRBV29-1 and TRBJ2-4, the complete variable domain is SAVISQKPSRDICQRGTSLTIQCQVDSQVTMMFWYRQQPGQSLTLIATANQGSEATYESGFVIDKFPISRPNLTFSTLTVSNMSPEDSSIYLCSADGKNIQYFGAGTRLSVL.

V usage is TRBV2 and J usage is TRBJ2-7; 8 nucleotides agree with TRBD1. CDR3 length equals 11 residues. Germline V CDR1 and CDR2: SNHLY, FYNNEI. The J segment lost 7 bases and the V segment lost 8 bases, leaving 4 bases of the junction unmatched. CDR3 sequence: CASGQGWEQYF. The CDR3 DNA reads as TGTGCCAGCGGACAGGGATGGGAGCAGTACTTC.

This clonotype was detected many times. The chain has TRBV19 and TRBJ1-2; D is perhaps TRBD1 (5 bases). This CDR3 is built from 17 residues. The germline V gene has CDR1 LNHDA and CDR2 SQIVND (reference sequence). V was pared by 2 bases and J by 2 bases, with 18 bases between. In DNA, the CDR3 is TGTGCCAGTAGTATACGACAGTTAATCTTATTGAACTATGGCTACACCTTC. Its translation: CASSIRQLILLNYGYTF.

About this clonotype: A read error may explain this, as a much larger clone is one base away. This chain connects TRBV9 to TRBJ2-1, with TRBD2 matching over 10 bases. The trim removed 3 bases at V and 6 bases at J, leaving 3 bases unmatched. The CDR3 loop spans 14 amino acids. Per germline, CDR1 SGDLS and CDR2 YYNGEE. In DNA, the CDR3 is TGTGCCAGCAGCGAGGGACTAGCGAGCAATGAGCAGTTCTTC. It encodes CASSEGLASNEQFF.

In its sample, this clonotype was seen a few times. The chain has TRBV9 and TRBJ2-2; 12 bases map to TRBD1. V lost 0 bases and J lost 4; bases outside the gene matches: 13. This CDR3 is built from 20 residues. The germline gives CDR1 SGDLS, CDR2 YYNGEE. CDR3 in amino acids: CASSVEGTGGLTGVTGELFF. The DNA for the CDR3 is TGTGCCAGCAGCGTAGAAGGGACAGGGGGCTTAACGGGAGTCACCGGGGAGCTGTTTTTT.

The chain links TRBV20-1 to TRBJ2-7; D tentatively reads TRBD1 or TRBD2 (5 bases each). This CDR3 is 14 amino acids long. From germline, CDR1 is DFQATT and CDR2 SNEGSKA (reference sequence). V lost 5 bases and J lost 7, with 21 bases in between. The CDR3 loop is CSAFEGRKGNEQYF. Here the CDR3 DNA reads TGCAGTGCTTTCGAGGGGAGAAAAGGCAATGAGCAGTACTTC.

V gene TRBV3-1 combines with J gene TRBJ2-3; D ambiguous. The V end was cut by 1 base, the J end by 6 bases, with 8 bases between. The CDR3 has 13 residues. From germline, CDR1 is LGHDT and CDR2 YNNKEL (reference sequence). This chain's CDR3 is CASSQGLRDTQYF. The CDR3 bases are TGTGCCAGCAGCCAAGGGTTAAGGGATACGCAGTATTTT.

This clonotype was picked up many times. The chain employs TRBV5-6 and TRBJ2-7, with D perhaps matching TRBD2 (7 bases). The CDR3 runs 16 residues. V lost 4 bases and J lost 3, with 20 bases in between. Germline CDR1 is SGHDT and CDR2 is YYEEEE. CDR3 protein: CASSQGGGGRFYEQYF. The CDR3 DNA reads as TGTGCCAGCAGCCAAGGCGGCGGGGGCAGATTCTACGAGCAGTACTTC. Full variable domain (rest looked up from reference TRBV5-6 and TRBJ2-7): DAGVTQSPTHLIKTRGQQVTLRCSPKSGHDTVSWYQQALGQGPQFIFQYYEEEERQRGNFPDRFSGHQFPNYSSELNVNALLLGDSALYLCASSQGGGGRFYEQYFGPGTRLTVT.

This clonotype was recorded once. This chain's CDR3 is CASSQDRGGADEQFF. The CDR3 bases are TGCGCCAGCAGCCAGGACAGGGGGGGTGCAGATGAGCAGTTCTTC. The J gene is TRBJ2-1, the V gene TRBV4-3; 10 nucleotides line up with TRBD1. CDR3 size: 15 residues. Germline V lookup: CDR1 LGHNA, CDR2 YSLEER. The V and J ends lost 3 bases and 8 bases, in that order; junction bases with no gene match: 7.

The V and J genes are TRBV14 and TRBJ2-1; unclear D gene. The CDR3 length is 11 residues. V lost 1 base and J 15 bases, leaving 10 bases between the germline ends. Germline-derived CDR1 and CDR2 are SGHDN and FVKESK. CDR3 residues: CASSQGLTRFF. CDR3 nucleotides: TGTGCCAGCAGCCAAGGATTAACCCGGTTCTTC. The full variable domain, in which reference TRBV14 and TRBJ2-1 provide the parts outside the CDR3, is EAGVTQFPSHSVIEKGQTVTLRCDPISGHDNLYWYRRVMGKEIKFLLHFVKESKQDESGMPNNRFLAERTGGTYSTLKVQPAELEDSGVYFCASSQGLTRFFGPGTRLTVL.

The sample holds a few counts of this clonotype. V gene TRBV6-2 or TRBV6-3 combines with J gene TRBJ1-5; TRBD1 is a possible D gene (6 bases). The CDR3 is made up of 15 amino acids. Trimming removed 6 bases from V and 6 bases from J, with 18 bases in between. The germline gives CDR1 MNHEY, CDR2 SVGEGT. CDR3 nucleotides: TGTGCCAGCAGGCGGGACACCCCGAGGGGTCAGCCCCAGCATTTT. It translates to CASRRDTPRGQPQHF.

This clonotype was picked up a small number of times. V is TRBV19 and J is TRBJ1-5; D remains ambiguous. Trimming stripped 5 bases from V and 7 bases from J, with 9 bases between. This CDR3 spans 12 amino acids. The germline gives CDR1 LNHDA, CDR2 SQIVND (reference sequence). In DNA form, the CDR3 reads TGTGCCAGTAGTGGAGAGGGCCAGCCCCAGCATTTT. Encoded protein: CASSGEGQPQHF.